The 7 T cell receptor beta chains reported below all come from one sample, sequenced in a study of Ad26.COV2.S vaccination and SARS-CoV-2 variants. Sequencing used immunoSEQ multiplex PCR; TCRdb keeps in-frame clones, though not all of them. The data contain around 340,000 clones, approximately 86% of them seen just once; the ten biggest clones take up roughly 10%. Treatment given: about 20 received Ad26.COV2.S at low or high dose, single or two shots; about 5 received placebo; per-sample allocation not given. Specimen acquisition occurred on day 63 following the initial vaccine or placebo injection. Here the sequenced sample was peripheral blood, taken in a trial of Ad26.COV2.S vaccine versus placebo. These receptor sequences come from a person aged 18 to 59 who received the Ad26.COV2.S COVID-19 vaccine or a placebo.

The rearrangement uses TRBV6-4 and TRBJ2-3; no firm D call. Trimming took off 0 bases at V and 0 bases at J, with 7 bases between the two ends. The length of the CDR3 is 15 residues. CDR1 is MRHNA, CDR2 SNTAGT, per germline. The CDR3 DNA sequence: TGTGCCAGCAGTGACTCCCCGACTAGCACAGATACGCAGTATTTT. Encoded protein: CASSDSPTSTDTQYF.

V gene TRBV7-9 combines with J gene TRBJ1-4, with D tentatively TRBD1 (5 bases). From germline, CDR1 is SEHNR and CDR2 FQNEAQ (reference sequence). The CDR3 is 16 residues long. The V and J ends lost 3 bases and 6 bases respectively, with 17 bases between them. The CDR3 nucleotides are TGTGCCAGCAGCTTTAACGCCGGGACCCTTTATGAAAAACTGTTTTTT. Its protein is CASSFNAGTLYEKLFF.

The chain joins TRBV7-9 to TRBJ2-1, with a tentative D call TRBD1 (5 bases). Germline CDR1 is SEHNR and CDR2 is FQNEAQ (reference sequence). The CDR3 is made up of 17 amino acids. Between the trimmed V and J ends, which lost 4 bases and 2 bases, there was a span of 18 bases. CDR3 sequence reads: CASSSPLGQTAYNEQFF. As DNA, the CDR3 is TGTGCCAGCAGCTCCCCTCTCGGCCAGACAGCCTACAATGAGCAGTTCTTC.

The J gene is TRBJ1-3, the V gene TRBV7-2, with a tentative D call TRBD1 (5 bases). Per germline, CDR1 SGHTA and CDR2 FQGNSA. V shed 3 bases and J shed 2 bases, with 8 bases lying between them. The length of the CDR3 is 14 residues. CDR3 nucleotide sequence: TGTGCCAGCAGCTTGGGCAGGGCTGGAAACACCATATATTTT. Encoded protein: CASSLGRAGNTIYF.

The chain has TRBV12-3 or TRBV12-4 and TRBJ2-7; no firm D call. V shed 2 bases and J shed 0 bases, with 5 bases lying between them. This CDR3 region has 13 residues. CDR3 sequence: CASSLTVSYEQYF. The CDR3 DNA reads as TGTGCCAGCAGTTTAACTGTCTCCTACGAGCAGTACTTC.

This chain uses TRBV30 with TRBJ2-1; D could derive from TRBD1 or TRBD2 (5 bases each). CDR3 length: 12 residues. V was shortened by 5 bases and J by 7 bases, with 12 bases between the two germline ends. The V gene's germline CDR1 is GTSNPN and CDR2 SVGIG (reference sequence). DNA of the CDR3: TGTGCCTGGGGGACGGCGAGGAATGAGCAGTTCTTC. Protein product: CAWGTARNEQFF.

The CDR3 DNA follows: TGCGCCAGCGGGGACAGCAATCCTGATACGCAGTATTTT. Translated, it gives CASGDSNPDTQYF. V gene TRBV5-1 combines with J gene TRBJ2-3; 7 positions agree with TRBD1. Germline assignment: CDR1 SGHRS and CDR2 YFSETQ. The ends lost 7 bases at V and 6 bases at J; junction bases unmatched: 8. The CDR3 consists of 13 residues. The variable domain in full, completed from reference TRBV5-1 and TRBJ2-3, reads KAGVTQTPRYLIKTRGQQVTLSCSPISGHRSVSWYQQTPGQGLQFLFEYFSETQRNKGNFPGRFSGRQFSNSRSEMNVSTLELGDSALYLCASGDSNPDTQYFGPGTRLTVL.